The clone carrying this TCR beta chain was observed at least ten times. This specimen comes from a study of human T cells and chemical hapten exposure. Study overall: The patch tests put 0.01% DPC on the skin of the upper back and were read 6 days later.

The time point here: patch test 1, 2 weeks after DPC sensitization. The sample's treatment: therapeutic diphenylcyclopropenone sensitization with weekly scalp DPC. Extraction of total RNA was performed on unfractionated whole blood. The V gene's germline CDR1 is KGHDR and CDR2 SFDVKD. CDR3 size: 12 residues. The germline V and J ends were trimmed by 5 bases and 6 bases, with 7 bases remaining between them. TCRdb re-called the RACE reads through MiXCR, storing one row per CDR3 protein. The data show more than 30,000 distinct CDR3 sequences, over 5.5% seen once. V gene TRBV24-1 combines with J gene TRBJ1-5; no clear D gene. Source: whole blood, taken in connection with sensitization to the hapten diphenylcyclopropenone (DPC). This TCR derives from a woman aged 25 to 39 with alopecia areata. Some clones in this sample may be carry-over from other donors' samples. This chain's CDR3 is CATSAGPQPQHF. The CDR3 nucleotides read TGTGCCACCAGTGCCGGGCCTCAGCCCCAGCATTTT.